The next 15 T cell receptor beta chains were all read from a single sample in a study of T cell clonotyping in hematopoietic cell transplantation. Profiling relied on immunoSEQ multiplex PCR, and the TCRdb table lists in-frame clones only, not all of them. The sample records about 41,000 clones, 95% being singletons. Source material: peripheral blood mononuclear cells. The source of these receptors is a man between 25 and 39 years old in good health. Some clones in this sample may be carry-over from other donors' samples.

The rearrangement links TRBV7-9 to TRBJ2-3, with 10 bases lining up with TRBD2. Trimming cost V 2 bases and J 7 bases; bases outside gene matches: 15. From germline, CDR1 is SEHNR and CDR2 FQNEAQ (reference sequence). The CDR3 sequence is 18 residues long. CDR3 coding DNA: TGTGCCAGCAGCTTAAAGGTCGGGCTAGCGGGAGACTGGAATACGCAGTATTTT. This sequence encodes CASSLKVGLAGDWNTQYF.

This sequence joins TRBV4-1 and TRBJ1-1; D call uncertain. The CDR3 contains 14 residues. Per the germline V gene, CDR1 is MGHRA and CDR2 is YSYEKL. The germline V and J ends were trimmed by 4 bases and 6 bases, with 15 bases remaining between them. CDR3 region: CASSLPGPVAEAFF. For the CDR3, the DNA is TGCGCCAGCAGCCTTCCGGGCCCGGTAGCTGAAGCTTTCTTT.

The rearrangement joins TRBV7-9 to TRBJ1-4, with a weak D call TRBD1 (5 bases). The CDR3 totals 15 residues. CDR1 SEHNR and CDR2 FQNEAQ come from the germline V gene (reference sequence). The germline V and J ends were trimmed by 5 bases and 8 bases, with 18 bases remaining between them. For the CDR3, the DNA is TGTGCCAGCAGCCCTAGGCCTTCCGGGGGGGAAAAACTGTTTTTT. This gives the protein CASSPRPSGGEKLFF.

The rearrangement joins TRBV19 to TRBJ2-7; 7 bases are shared with TRBD1. Germline assignment: CDR1 LNHDA and CDR2 SQIVND (reference sequence). The V segment lost 3 bases and the J segment 3 bases; nucleotides outside the gene matches: 8. CDR3 length: 15 amino acids. The CDR3 sequence is CASSMGQNNRYEQYF. The DNA of the CDR3 is TGTGCCAGTAGTATGGGACAGAATAACCGCTACGAGCAGTACTTC. Complete variable domain (other parts from reference TRBV19 and TRBJ2-7): DGGITQSPKYLFRKEGQNVTLSCEQNLNHDAMYWYRQDPGQGLRLIYYSQIVNDFQKGDIAEGYSVSREKKESFPLTVTSAQKNPTAFYLCASSMGQNNRYEQYFGPGTRLTVT.

The chain combines TRBV5-4 with TRBJ2-5; D gene uncertain. The CDR3 extends over 13 amino acids. V lost 1 base to trimming and J lost 1 base, with 5 bases between them. Germline V CDR1 and CDR2: SGHNT, YYREEE (reference sequence). As DNA, the CDR3 is TGTGCCAGCAGCTTGCAAATCCAAGAGACCCAGTACTTC. This sequence encodes CASSLQIQETQYF.

CDR3 amino acids: CASSSSRVAPYNEQFF. The CDR3 nucleotides are TGTGCCAGCAGCTCGTCCCGGGTAGCCCCCTACAATGAGCAGTTCTTC. The chain has TRBV11-3 and TRBJ2-1, with no clear D. CDR3 size: 16 residues. V gave up 4 bases and J gave up 2 bases, with 15 bases separating them. Germline lookup yields CDR1 SGHNT and CDR2 YENEEA.

The J gene is TRBJ2-7, the V gene TRBV2; tentatively, D is TRBD2 (6 bases). This CDR3 has 16 residues. CDR1 and CDR2 from the germline V gene are SNHLY and FYNNEI. The V end was cut by 6 bases, the J end by 1 base, with 19 bases between. CDR3 DNA: TGTGCCAGCAGCTTGAACGGGGGAGGTGGGTCCTACGAGCAGTACTTC. Its protein product is CASSLNGGGGSYEQYF.

This rearrangement joins TRBV30 to TRBJ1-1; TRBD1 agrees at 8 bases. The trim removed 0 bases at V and 1 base at J, leaving 1 base unmatched. CDR1 is GTSNPN, CDR2 SVGIG, per germline (reference sequence). This CDR3 spans 14 amino acids. CDR3 in DNA: TGTGCCTGGAGTGTAGGACAGGGGAACACTGAAGCTTTCTTT. This encodes CAWSVGQGNTEAFF.

The chain links TRBV5-6 to TRBJ2-5; D perhaps matches TRBD2 (5 bases). The CDR3 loop spans 11 amino acids. Trimming cost V 3 bases and J 9 bases, with 9 bases left between them. The germline CDR1 and CDR2 sequences are SGHDT and YYEEEE. CDR3 sequence reads: CASSSADAQYF. The CDR3 DNA reads TGTGCCAGCAGCTCAGCGGACGCCCAGTACTTC. Combining the CDR3 with reference TRBV5-6 and TRBJ2-5 gives the whole variable domain DAGVTQSPTHLIKTRGQQVTLRCSPKSGHDTVSWYQQALGQGPQFIFQYYEEEERQRGNFPDRFSGHQFPNYSSELNVNALLLGDSALYLCASSSADAQYFGPGTRLLVL.

The gene calls are TRBV5-6 and TRBJ2-3; the match to TRBD1 covers 11 bases. Germline V gene lookup returns CDR1 SGHDT and CDR2 YYEEEE. J gave up 6 bases and V 3 bases, and 6 bases lay outside the gene matches. The CDR3 covers 15 residues. The CDR3: CASSSGTGGLDTQYF. The CDR3 region has the DNA TGTGCCAGCAGCTCCGGGACAGGGGGGTTGGATACGCAGTATTTT.

The chain joins TRBV19 to TRBJ2-7; the match to TRBD1 covers 10 bases. Germline V gives CDR1 LNHDA, CDR2 SQIVND (reference sequence). CDR3 length equals 16 residues. V lost 2 bases, J lost 6 bases, and 10 bases stayed unmatched. In DNA, the CDR3 is TGTGCCAGTAGTATATTTCCGGGACAGGGGATGGGCGAGCAGTACTTC. The encoded protein is CASSIFPGQGMGEQYF.

V and J are TRBV4-1 and TRBJ2-5, with 10 bases that match TRBD1. V shed 5 bases, J shed 3 bases, and the junction held 6 bases outside the gene matches. This CDR3 is 15 amino acids long. From germline, CDR1 is MGHRA and CDR2 YSYEKL. CDR3 DNA: TGCGCCAGCAGCTACCTCGGGACAGGGGAAGAGACCCAGTACTTC. This encodes CASSYLGTGEETQYF.

The chain couples TRBV5-1 to TRBJ1-6; D is perhaps TRBD1 (5 bases). In germline, CDR1 is SGHRS, CDR2 YFSETQ. The CDR3 consists of 16 residues. V lost 1 base and J 9 bases, leaving 17 bases between the germline ends. CDR3 residues: CASSLRGDVASSPLHF. CDR3 DNA: TGCGCCAGCAGCTTGCGTGGGGACGTTGCTAGTTCACCCCTCCACTTT.

The chain combines TRBV7-8 with TRBJ2-1; 11 bases line up with TRBD2. The CDR3 extends over 18 amino acids. J was trimmed by 6 bases and V by 3 bases; bases with no gene match: 13. Germline V gene lookup returns CDR1 SGHVS and CDR2 FQNEAQ. CDR3 region: CASSLGGLTSGVFNEQFF. The CDR3 coding sequence is TGTGCCAGCAGCTTGGGGGGATTGACTAGCGGGGTCTTCAATGAGCAGTTCTTC.

The chain employs TRBV19 and TRBJ1-3; a weak D match, TRBD1 (6 bases). The germline CDR1 and CDR2 sequences are LNHDA and SQIVND (reference sequence). The CDR3 is 14 amino acids. V was cut by 8 bases and J by 4 bases, with 15 bases left in between. This CDR3 is CASDPGQPGNTIYF. CDR3 in DNA: TGTGCCAGTGACCCCGGACAGCCAGGAAACACCATATATTTT.